This TCR beta chain stems from a study of cytomegalovirus exposure and HLA in healthy donors. Turning to the study itself: Drawn from HLA-typed donors, about 82 million unique TCRs were held in an early data release. Study-wide findings and caveats: Other equally common chains were less clonally expanded than HLA-associated TCR beta chains, a later analysis showed. The study put 150 or so TCR beta chains on its list as cytomegalovirus-associated.

The sample holds a few counts of this clone. Its specificity is not known. PCR amplification relied on 60 Vbeta primers (plus 13 Jbeta primers). The table came from immunoSEQ multiplex PCR; TCRdb's copy has only in-frame clones and leaves some out. The sample carries 150,000 to 200,000 clones, 10% to 15% recorded once. This TCR came from a man over 45 in good health and CMV-seropositive. The specimen sequenced was PBMCs.

CDR3 sequence reads: CASSQSISPLSSYEQYF. CDR3 nucleotides: TGCGCCAGCAGTCAATCGATATCCCCCCTGAGCTCCTACGAGCAGTACTTC. This rearrangement joins TRBV23-1 to TRBJ2-7, with D unclear. TRBV23-1 qualifies as an ORF whose function is uncertain. V was pared by 0 bases and J by 0 bases, with 15 bases between. The CDR3 consists of 17 residues.